One sample yielded the 9 T cell receptor beta chains listed below, sequenced in a study of cytomegalovirus exposure and HLA in healthy donors (dated 2017 in TCRdb). The library was prepared using the immunoSEQ multiplex PCR assay. For the multiplex PCR, a mixture combining 60 forward primers for TCR Vbeta segments and 13 reverse primers for TCR Jbeta segments was used. This is the immuneACCESS table as TCRdb keeps it, with only in-frame sequences that have V and J called. A part of the clones is gone; compared with another copy, unresolved V genes explain less than half, and the rest is unexplained. Counted in this sample were under 150,000 clones; about four fifths of them appeared once. Around 4.1% of the sample goes to the ten largest clones. Sequenced input: PBMCs. All receptors come from a man aged 35-49 years in good health and CMV-seropositive.

The V gene is TRBV7-3, the J gene TRBJ2-7; TRBD1 agrees at 8 bases. Germline V CDR1 and CDR2: SGHTA, FQGTGA. V lost 11 bases, J lost 2 bases, and 14 bases stayed unmatched. CDR3 length: 15 amino acids. CDR3 nucleotide sequence: TGTGCCTCAGCGCCGGAGGACAGGGCTCCCTACGAGCAGTACTTC. Translating gives CASAPEDRAPYEQYF. The whole variable domain, remainder taken from reference TRBV7-3 and TRBJ2-7, is GAGVSQTPSNKVTEKGKYVELRCDPISGHTALYWYRQSLGQGPEFLIYFQGTGAADDSGLPNDRFFAVRPEGSVSTLKIQRTERGDSAVYLCASAPEDRAPYEQYFGPGTRLTVT.

The chain has TRBV27 and TRBJ1-4; D may be TRBD1 (5 bases). The CDR3 length is 14 residues. V lost 4 bases, J lost 8 bases, and 14 bases lay in between. Germline CDR1 MNHEY, CDR2 SMNVEV (reference sequence). The CDR3 DNA is TGTGCCAGCAGTTATCAGGGCTGGAGCGAAAAACTGTTTTTT. It is translated as CASSYQGWSEKLFF.

A few counts support this clone. This chain connects TRBV2 to TRBJ2-7; 8 bases map to TRBD2. This CDR3 region has 16 residues. CDR1 and CDR2 (germline): SNHLY, FYNNEI. V lost 3 bases and J lost 0; bases outside the gene matches: 7. CDR3 amino acids: CASSDFPGRGSYEQYF. The CDR3 DNA is TGTGCCAGCAGTGATTTCCCCGGGAGGGGCTCCTACGAGCAGTACTTC. Using reference TRBV2 and TRBJ2-7 for the parts outside the CDR3, the full variable domain is EPEVTQTPSHQVTQMGQEVILRCVPISNHLYFYWYRQILGQKVEFLVSFYNNEISEKSEIFDDQFSVERPDGSNFTLKIRSTKLEDSAMYFCASSDFPGRGSYEQYFGPGTRLTVT.

This clone was observed a single time. The V call is TRBV25-1, the J call TRBJ2-7, with TRBD1 identical over 10 bases. The CDR3 runs 15 residues. Germline lookup yields CDR1 MGHDK and CDR2 SYGVNS. Trimming removed 2 bases from V and 4 bases from J; junction bases left unmatched: 5. The CDR3 spells CASSEPGTGAYEQYF. The CDR3 DNA sequence: TGTGCCAGCAGTGAACCCGGGACAGGGGCGTACGAGCAGTACTTC.

The chain employs TRBV11-2 and TRBJ2-7; possible D gene TRBD1, 5 bases. Trimming removed 5 bases from V and 5 bases from J, with 16 bases in between. The CDR3 length is 14 residues. Germline lookup yields CDR1 SGHAT and CDR2 FQNNGV. CDR3 region: CASSPRTKGNEQYF. DNA of the CDR3: TGTGCCAGCAGCCCGAGGACCAAGGGGAACGAGCAGTACTTC.

V usage is TRBV5-5 and J usage is TRBJ1-3, with D perhaps matching TRBD1 (5 bases). V gave up 0 bases and J gave up 11 bases, with 12 bases separating them. Germline V gene data show CDR1 as SGHKS and CDR2 as YYEKEE (reference sequence). The CDR3 has 13 residues. The CDR3 DNA is TGTGCCAGCAGCTTGGAACAGGCTCCAGCCATATATTTT. It codes for CASSLEQAPAIYF.

The rearrangement links TRBV9 to TRBJ1-2; TRBD1 is a possible D gene (5 bases). The germline CDR1 and CDR2 sequences are SGDLS and YYNGEE. The CDR3 is 15 amino acids. V was shortened by 0 bases and J by 8 bases, with 17 bases between the two germline ends. CDR3 region: CASSVAQGEGKGYTF. The CDR3 DNA sequence: TGTGCCAGCAGCGTAGCCCAAGGGGAAGGGAAGGGCTACACCTTC.

V gene TRBV7-6 combines with J gene TRBJ1-4, with a weak D call TRBD1 (6 bases). The CDR3 length is 15 residues. CDR1 SGHVS and CDR2 FNYEAQ come from the germline V gene. The V end lost 5 bases, the J end lost 6 bases, and 16 bases lay between the germline ends. The CDR3 here is CASSPFAGADEKLFF. The CDR3 DNA follows: TGTGCCAGCAGCCCATTTGCGGGGGCGGATGAAAAACTGTTTTTT.

This rearrangement joins TRBV6-6 to TRBJ1-1; 9 bases fit TRBD1. V dropped 7 bases and J dropped 0; count of bases not matched to a gene: 9. Germline V CDR1 and CDR2: MNHNY, SVGAGI (reference sequence). The CDR3 sequence is 16 residues long. Written as DNA, the CDR3 is TGTGCCAGCATCCGGGACAGGGAGGCCCTGAACACTGAAGCTTTCTTT. Its protein is CASIRDREALNTEAFF.